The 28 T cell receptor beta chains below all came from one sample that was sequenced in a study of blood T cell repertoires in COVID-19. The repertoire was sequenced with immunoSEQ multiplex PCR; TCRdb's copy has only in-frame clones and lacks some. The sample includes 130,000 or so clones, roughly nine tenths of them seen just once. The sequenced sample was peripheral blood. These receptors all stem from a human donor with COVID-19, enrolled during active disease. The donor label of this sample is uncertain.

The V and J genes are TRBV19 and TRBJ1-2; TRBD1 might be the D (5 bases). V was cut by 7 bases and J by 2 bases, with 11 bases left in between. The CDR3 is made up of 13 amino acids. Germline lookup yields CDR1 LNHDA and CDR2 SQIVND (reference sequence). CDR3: CASNGRANYGYTF. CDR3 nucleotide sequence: TGTGCCAGTAACGGCAGGGCGAACTATGGCTACACCTTC.

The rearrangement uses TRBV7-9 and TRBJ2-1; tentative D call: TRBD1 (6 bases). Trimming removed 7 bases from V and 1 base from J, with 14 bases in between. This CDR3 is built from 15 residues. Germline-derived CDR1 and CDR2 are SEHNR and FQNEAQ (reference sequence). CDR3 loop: CASTPDRTSYNEQFF. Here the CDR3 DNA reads TGTGCCAGCACCCCCGACAGGACATCCTACAATGAGCAGTTCTTC.

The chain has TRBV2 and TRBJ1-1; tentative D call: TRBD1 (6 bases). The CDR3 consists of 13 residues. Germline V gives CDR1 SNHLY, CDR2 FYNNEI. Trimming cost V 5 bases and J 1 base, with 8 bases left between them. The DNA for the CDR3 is TGTGCCAGCAGTCTGGACAGGAACACTGAAGCTTTCTTT. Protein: CASSLDRNTEAFF. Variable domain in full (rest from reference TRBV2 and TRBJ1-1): EPEVTQTPSHQVTQMGQEVILRCVPISNHLYFYWYRQILGQKVEFLVSFYNNEISEKSEIFDDQFSVERPDGSNFTLKIRSTKLEDSAMYFCASSLDRNTEAFFGQGTRLTVV.

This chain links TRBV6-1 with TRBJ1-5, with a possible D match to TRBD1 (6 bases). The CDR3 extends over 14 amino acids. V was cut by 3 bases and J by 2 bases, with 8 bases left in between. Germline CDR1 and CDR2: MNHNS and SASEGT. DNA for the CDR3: TGTGCCAGCAGTGAGGGGGCACGCAATCAGCCCCAGCATTTT. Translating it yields CASSEGARNQPQHF.

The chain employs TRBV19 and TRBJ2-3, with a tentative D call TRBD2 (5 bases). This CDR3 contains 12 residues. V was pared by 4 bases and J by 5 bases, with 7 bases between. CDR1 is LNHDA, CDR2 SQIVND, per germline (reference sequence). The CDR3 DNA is TGTGCCAGTAGTAGTCGGGGAGATACGCAGTATTTT. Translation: CASSSRGDTQYF.

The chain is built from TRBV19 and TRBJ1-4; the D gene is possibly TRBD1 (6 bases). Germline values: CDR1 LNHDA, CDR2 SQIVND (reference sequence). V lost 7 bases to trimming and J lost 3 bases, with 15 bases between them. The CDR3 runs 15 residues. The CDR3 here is CASNKGGGPNEKLFF. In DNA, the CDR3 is TGTGCCAGTAACAAGGGTGGGGGCCCTAATGAAAAACTGTTTTTT.

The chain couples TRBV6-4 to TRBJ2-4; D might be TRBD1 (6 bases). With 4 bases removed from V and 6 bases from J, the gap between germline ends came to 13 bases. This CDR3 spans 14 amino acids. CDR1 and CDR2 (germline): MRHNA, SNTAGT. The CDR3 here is CASSAQGEGNIQYF. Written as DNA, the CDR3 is TGTGCCAGCAGTGCACAGGGCGAGGGAAACATTCAGTACTTC.

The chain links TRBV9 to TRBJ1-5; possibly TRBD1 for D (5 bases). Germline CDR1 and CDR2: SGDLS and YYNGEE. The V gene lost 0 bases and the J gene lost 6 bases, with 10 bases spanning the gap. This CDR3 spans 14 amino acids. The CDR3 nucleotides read TGTGCCAGCAGCGTAGAGGGGTCAGCTCAGCCCCAGCATTTT. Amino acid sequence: CASSVEGSAQPQHF. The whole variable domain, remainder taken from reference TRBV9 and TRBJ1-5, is DSGVTQTPKHLITATGQRVTLRCSPRSGDLSVYWYQQSLDQGLQFLIQYYNGEERAKGNILERFSAQQFPDLHSELNLSSLELGDSALYFCASSVEGSAQPQHFGDGTRLSIL.

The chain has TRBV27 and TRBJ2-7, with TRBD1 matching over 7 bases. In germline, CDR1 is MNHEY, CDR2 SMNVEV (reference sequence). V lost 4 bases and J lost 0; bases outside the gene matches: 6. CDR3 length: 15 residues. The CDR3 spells CASSYTGVPSYEQYF. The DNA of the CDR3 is TGTGCCAGCAGTTATACAGGGGTCCCCTCCTACGAGCAGTACTTC.

DNA of the CDR3: TGCAGCGTTGGACGACAGGGGGACACTGAAGCTTTCTTT. Amino acid sequence: CSVGRQGDTEAFF. V is TRBV29-1 and J is TRBJ1-1; 9 bases are a match to TRBD1. This CDR3 region has 13 residues. The V gene's germline CDR1 is SQVTM and CDR2 ANQGSEA. With V trimmed by 4 bases and J by 3 bases, 3 bases remained unmatched.

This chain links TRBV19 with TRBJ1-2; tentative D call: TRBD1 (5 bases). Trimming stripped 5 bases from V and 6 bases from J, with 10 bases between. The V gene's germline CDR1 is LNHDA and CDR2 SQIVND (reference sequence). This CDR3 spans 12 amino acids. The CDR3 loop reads CASSRQGNGYTF. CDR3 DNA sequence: TGTGCCAGTAGTCGGCAGGGAAATGGCTACACCTTC. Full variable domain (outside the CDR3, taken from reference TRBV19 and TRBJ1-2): DGGITQSPKYLFRKEGQNVTLSCEQNLNHDAMYWYRQDPGQGLRLIYYSQIVNDFQKGDIAEGYSVSREKKESFPLTVTSAQKNPTAFYLCASSRQGNGYTFGSGTRLTVV.

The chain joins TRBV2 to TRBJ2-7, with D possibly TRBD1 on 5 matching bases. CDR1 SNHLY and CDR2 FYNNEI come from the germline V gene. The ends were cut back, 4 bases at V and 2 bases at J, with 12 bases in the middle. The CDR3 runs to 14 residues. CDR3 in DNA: TGTGCCAGCAGTGTGGGAAGGGGTGCCTACGAGCAGTACTTC. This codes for CASSVGRGAYEQYF.

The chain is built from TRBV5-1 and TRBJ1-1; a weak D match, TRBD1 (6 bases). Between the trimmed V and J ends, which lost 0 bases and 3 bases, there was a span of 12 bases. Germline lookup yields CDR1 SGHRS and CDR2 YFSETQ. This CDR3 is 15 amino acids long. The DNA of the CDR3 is TGCGCCAGCAGCTTGGTGGGGGGGCAGGACACTGAAGCTTTCTTT. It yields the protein CASSLVGGQDTEAFF.

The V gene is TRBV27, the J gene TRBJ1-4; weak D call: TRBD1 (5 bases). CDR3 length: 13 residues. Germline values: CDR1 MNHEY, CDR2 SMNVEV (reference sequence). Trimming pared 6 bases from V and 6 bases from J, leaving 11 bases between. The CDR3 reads CASSPGKHEKLFF. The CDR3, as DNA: TGTGCCAGCAGCCCAGGGAAGCATGAAAAACTGTTTTTT.

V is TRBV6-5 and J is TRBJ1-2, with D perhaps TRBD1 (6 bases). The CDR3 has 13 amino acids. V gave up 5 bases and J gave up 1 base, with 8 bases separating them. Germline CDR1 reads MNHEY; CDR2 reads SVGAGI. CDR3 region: CASSPQGNYGYTF. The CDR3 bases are TGTGCCAGCAGTCCACAGGGTAACTATGGCTACACCTTC.

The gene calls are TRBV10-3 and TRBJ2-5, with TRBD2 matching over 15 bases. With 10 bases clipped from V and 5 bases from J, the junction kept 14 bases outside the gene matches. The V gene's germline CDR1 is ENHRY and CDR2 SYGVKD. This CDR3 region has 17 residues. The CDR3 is CATSGTSGGTRGETQYF. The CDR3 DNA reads TGTGCCACCTCCGGGACTAGCGGGGGGACTCGCGGGGAGACCCAGTACTTC.

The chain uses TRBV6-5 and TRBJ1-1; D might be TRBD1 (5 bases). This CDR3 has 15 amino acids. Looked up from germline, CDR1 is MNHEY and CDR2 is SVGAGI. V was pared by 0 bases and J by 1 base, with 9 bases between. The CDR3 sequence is CASSYSSQGNTEAFF. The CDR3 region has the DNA TGTGCCAGCAGTTACTCGAGTCAGGGGAACACTGAAGCTTTCTTT.

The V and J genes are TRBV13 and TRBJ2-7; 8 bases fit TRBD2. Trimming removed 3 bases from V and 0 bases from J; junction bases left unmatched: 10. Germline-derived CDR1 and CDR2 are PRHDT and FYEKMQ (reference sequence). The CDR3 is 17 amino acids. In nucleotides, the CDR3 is TGTGCCAGCAGCTTTAGATATAGCGGGGAGAGCTCCTACGAGCAGTACTTC. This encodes CASSFRYSGESSYEQYF.

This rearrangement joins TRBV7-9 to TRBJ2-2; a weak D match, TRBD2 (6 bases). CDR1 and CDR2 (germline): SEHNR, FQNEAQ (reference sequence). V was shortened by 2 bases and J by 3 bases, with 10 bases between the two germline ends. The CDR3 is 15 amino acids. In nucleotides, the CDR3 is TGTGCCAGCAGCTTAAACGGGAGAGACACCGGGGAGCTGTTTTTT. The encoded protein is CASSLNGRDTGELFF.

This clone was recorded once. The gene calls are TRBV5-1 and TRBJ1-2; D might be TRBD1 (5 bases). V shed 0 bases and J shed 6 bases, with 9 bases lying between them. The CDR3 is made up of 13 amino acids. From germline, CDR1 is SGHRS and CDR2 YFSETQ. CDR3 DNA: TGCGCCAGCAGCTTGGACCCGGGGGATGGCTACACCTTC. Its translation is CASSLDPGDGYTF.

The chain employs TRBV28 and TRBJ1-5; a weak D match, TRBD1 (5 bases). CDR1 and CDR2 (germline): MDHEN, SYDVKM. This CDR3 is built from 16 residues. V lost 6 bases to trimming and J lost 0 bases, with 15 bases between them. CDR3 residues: CASRLRGLYSNQPQHF. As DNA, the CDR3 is TGTGCCAGCAGACTAAGGGGCCTTTATAGCAATCAGCCCCAGCATTTT.

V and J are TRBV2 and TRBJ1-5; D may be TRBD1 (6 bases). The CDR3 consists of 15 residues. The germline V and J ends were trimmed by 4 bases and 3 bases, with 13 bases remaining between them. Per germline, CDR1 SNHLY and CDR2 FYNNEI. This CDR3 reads CASSGSGDNNQPQHF. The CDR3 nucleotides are TGTGCCAGCAGTGGGTCAGGGGATAACAATCAGCCCCAGCATTTT.

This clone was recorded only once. The CDR3 sequence: CASSPRAGSYEQYF. The CDR3 nucleotides read TGTGCCAGCAGCCCCCGCGCAGGATCCTACGAGCAGTACTTC. The chain combines TRBV9 with TRBJ2-7; D ambiguous. This CDR3 contains 14 residues. Trimming pared 4 bases from V and 1 base from J, leaving 12 bases between. From germline, CDR1 is SGDLS and CDR2 YYNGEE.

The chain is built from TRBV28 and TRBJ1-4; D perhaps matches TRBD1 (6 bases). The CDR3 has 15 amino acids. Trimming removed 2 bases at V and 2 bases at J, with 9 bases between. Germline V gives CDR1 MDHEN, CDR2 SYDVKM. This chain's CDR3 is CASSLTGITNEKLFF. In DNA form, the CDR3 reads TGTGCCAGCAGTTTAACAGGGATCACTAATGAAAAACTGTTTTTT.

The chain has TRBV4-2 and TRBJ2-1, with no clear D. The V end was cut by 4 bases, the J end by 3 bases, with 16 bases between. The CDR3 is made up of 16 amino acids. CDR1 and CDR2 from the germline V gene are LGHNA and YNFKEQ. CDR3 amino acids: CASSPSLRSSYNEQFF. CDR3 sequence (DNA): TGTGCCAGCAGCCCCTCTTTACGTTCGAGCTACAATGAGCAGTTCTTC.

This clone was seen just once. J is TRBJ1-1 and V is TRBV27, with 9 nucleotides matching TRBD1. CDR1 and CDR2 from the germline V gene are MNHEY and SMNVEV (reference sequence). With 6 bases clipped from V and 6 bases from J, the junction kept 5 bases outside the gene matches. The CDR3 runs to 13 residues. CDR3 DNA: TGTGCCAGCAGGCCGACAGGGGGATCTGAAGCTTTCTTT. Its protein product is CASRPTGGSEAFF.

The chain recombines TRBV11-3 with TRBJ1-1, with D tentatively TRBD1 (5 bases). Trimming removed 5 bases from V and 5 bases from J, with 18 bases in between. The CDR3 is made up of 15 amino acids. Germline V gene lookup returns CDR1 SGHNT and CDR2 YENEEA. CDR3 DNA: TGTGCCAGCAGCCCCCCGGACGGGCGGGGGACTGAAGCTTTCTTT. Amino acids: CASSPPDGRGTEAFF.

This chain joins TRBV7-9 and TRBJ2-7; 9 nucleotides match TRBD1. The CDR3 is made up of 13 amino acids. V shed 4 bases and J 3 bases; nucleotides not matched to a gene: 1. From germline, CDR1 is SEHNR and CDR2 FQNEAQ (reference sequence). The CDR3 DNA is TGTGCCAGCAGCTCGGACAGGGGCTACGAGCAGTACTTC. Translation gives CASSSDRGYEQYF.